A selection of T cell receptor beta chains follows, all from one sample in a study of identical twins. TCRdb itself ran the 5' RACE reads through MiXCR, one entry per CDR3 protein. The sample lists roughly 250,000 distinct CDR3 sequences; approximately 7.8% were seen once. The same data also contributed to another study, on yellow fever vaccine responses in identical twins.

The sequenced sample consisted of CD8+ T cells sorted from blood. These receptors were taken from a woman younger than 30 in good health. CDR3s include the opening cysteine and the closing phenylalanine or tryptophan. The D gene is left open where the match is weak. Rows may omit the clone size; those that give it use once, few, many or a size class.

clone size	D gene	J gene	V gene	CDR3 protein	CDR3 DNA
many	.	TRBJ1-6	TRBV3-1	CASSQDGHVSSPLHF	TGTGCCAGCAGCCAAGATGGGCATGTTAGTTCACCCCTCCACTTT
few	.	TRBJ2-1	TRBV20-1	CSLPPSYNEQFF	TGCAGTCTACCACCCTCCTACAATGAGCAGTTCTTC
many	TRBD1	TRBJ1-1	TRBV5-1	CASSPWTGGSSTEAFF	TGCGCCAGCAGCCCCTGGACAGGGGGTTCGAGTACTGAAGCTTTCTTT
few	.	TRBJ1-1	TRBV6-1	CASSETTGGNTEAFF	TGTGCCAGCAGTGAGACGACAGGAGGGAACACTGAAGCTTTCTTT
few	.	TRBJ2-7	TRBV6-2/TRBV6-3	CASSYVHEQYF	TGTGCCAGCAGTTACGTGCACGAGCAGTACTTC
few	.	TRBJ2-1	TRBV5-6	CASSLEQADNEQFF	TGTGCCAGCAGCTTGGAACAGGCAGACAATGAGCAGTTCTTC
few	.	TRBJ1-5	TRBV27	CASSFYGNQPQHF	TGTGCCAGCAGTTTTTACGGCAATCAGCCCCAGCATTTT
.	.	TRBJ2-5	TRBV20-1	CSARLDLGGETQYF	TGCAGTGCTAGACTGGACCTGGGAGGAGAGACCCAGTACTTC
few	TRBD1	TRBJ2-1	TRBV14	CASSLRQGDNEQFF	TGTGCCAGCAGCCTACGACAGGGAGACAATGAGCAGTTCTTC
.	TRBD1	TRBJ2-1	TRBV14	CASSQDSRTGGDYNEQFF	TGTGCCAGCAGCCAAGATTCCCGGACAGGGGGCGACTACAATGAGCAGTTCTTC
few	TRBD2	TRBJ2-1	TRBV7-9	CASSSSPSGGRGEQFF	TGTGCCAGCAGCTCCAGCCCGAGCGGGGGGAGGGGTGAGCAGTTCTTC
many	TRBD1	TRBJ2-1	TRBV29-1	CSVETGGSSYNEQFF	TGCAGCGTTGAGACAGGGGGGAGCTCCTACAATGAGCAGTTCTTC
many	.	TRBJ2-1	TRBV4-2	CASSQDPNEQFF	TGTGCCAGCAGCCAAGACCCCAATGAGCAGTTCTTC
many	TRBD2	TRBJ2-7	TRBV29-1	CSVFTSATREQYF	TGCAGCGTTTTTACTAGCGCGACTCGCGAGCAGTACTTC
.	.	TRBJ2-1	TRBV7-9	CASAPSGSLSYNEQFF	TGTGCCAGCGCCCCTTCGGGATCTCTCTCCTACAATGAGCAGTTCTTC